The 2 T cell receptor beta chains below all came from one sample that was sequenced in a study of T cell responses to AZD1222 COVID-19 vaccine. The assay was immunoSEQ multiplex PCR, and TCRdb's table has in-frame clones only and misses some. This sample has tens of thousands of clones, with 85% to 90% found just once. The specimen was peripheral blood, collected 28 days after the second AZD1222 dose. These receptors were taken from an adult who received the AZD1222 COVID-19 vaccine.

The rearrangement links TRBV4-1 to TRBJ1-1; D is uncertain. V gave up 5 bases and J gave up 1 base, with 11 bases separating them. The CDR3 has 14 amino acids. The germline CDR1 and CDR2 sequences are MGHRA and YSYEKL. DNA of the CDR3: TGCGCCAGCAGCGATCCAGCTGGGAACACTGAAGCTTTCTTT. This encodes CASSDPAGNTEAFF.

The chain combines TRBV30 with TRBJ2-3, with D perhaps matching TRBD2 (7 bases). Germline V gene sequence: CDR1 GTSNPN, CDR2 SVGIG (reference sequence). V gave up 3 bases and J gave up 8 bases, with 24 bases separating them. The CDR3 spans 16 residues. CDR3 sequence (DNA): TGTGCCTGGAGCCACGCCCATGGGGGGGCGCACGGTACGCAGTATTTT. Translating it yields CAWSHAHGGAHGTQYF.